The rows below give T cell receptor beta chains drawn from one sample of a study of shared clonotypes between healthy human individuals. The assay was immunoSEQ multiplex PCR, and TCRdb's table has in-frame clones only and misses some. The sample yields about 1.1 million clones, around 82% seen once. The sequenced sample consisted of memory CD4+ T cells from PBMCs. The receptors here all came from a man between 18 and 29 years old in good health. Some clones in this sample may be carry-over from other donors' samples. CDR3s leave out the opening cysteine and the closing phenylalanine or tryptophan. Fields, in order: clone size, V gene, J gene, CDR3 protein. A clone size is listed for some rows: how often the clone was seen (once, few, many), or a class if it is expanded.

clone size: few
V gene: TRBV5-1
J gene: TRBJ2-7
CDR3 protein: ASSFQGAGEQY

clone size: .
V gene: TRBV10-3
J gene: TRBJ2-2
CDR3 protein: AISDTGTPGELF

clone size: .
V gene: TRBV2
J gene: TRBJ2-1
CDR3 protein: ASIQEGTGAFEQF

clone size: .
V gene: TRBV29-1
J gene: TRBJ2-7
CDR3 protein: SAASETVI

clone size: .
V gene: TRBV11-2
J gene: TRBJ2-3
CDR3 protein: ASSYRPGQGATDTQY

clone size: few
V gene: TRBV7-9
J gene: TRBJ2-2
CDR3 protein: ASGTGVTGELF

clone size: once
V gene: TRBV5-6
J gene: TRBJ2-1
CDR3 protein: ASSLWGGNEQF

clone size: .
V gene: TRBV6-5
J gene: TRBJ2-7
CDR3 protein: ASSATSYEQY

clone size: .
V gene: TRBV7-9
J gene: TRBJ2-7
CDR3 protein: ASSPRQASYEQY

clone size: few
V gene: TRBV18
J gene: TRBJ1-1
CDR3 protein: ASSPTGSNTEAF

clone size: .
V gene: TRBV5-1
J gene: TRBJ2-2
CDR3 protein: ASSVVPGGNTGELF

clone size: .
V gene: TRBV18
J gene: TRBJ1-5
CDR3 protein: ASSATLEDQPQH

clone size: .
V gene: TRBV7-3
J gene: TRBJ2-1
CDR3 protein: ASSSYLRRSSYNEQF

clone size: .
V gene: TRBV28
J gene: TRBJ1-5
CDR3 protein: ASREGGDQPQH

clone size: .
V gene: TRBV28
J gene: TRBJ2-7
CDR3 protein: ASSPRSLASYEQY

clone size: .
V gene: TRBV29-1
J gene: TRBJ2-1
CDR3 protein: SVDSLYRESSYNEQF

clone size: .
V gene: TRBV5-1
J gene: TRBJ2-1
CDR3 protein: ASSWTTSGSYNEQF

clone size: .
V gene: TRBV28
J gene: TRBJ1-1
CDR3 protein: ASSSGTGGGTEAF

clone size: .
V gene: TRBV6-1
J gene: TRBJ2-3
CDR3 protein: ASSDRRTSTDTQY

clone size: few
V gene: TRBV28
J gene: TRBJ1-4
CDR3 protein: ASSPPGQVSGKLF

clone size: .
V gene: TRBV7-3
J gene: TRBJ2-5
CDR3 protein: ASSFDGETQY

clone size: .
V gene: TRBV7-2
J gene: TRBJ2-4
CDR3 protein: ASSFGSGGVAKNIQY

clone size: .
V gene: TRBV7-2
J gene: TRBJ1-2
CDR3 protein: ASSLGTVYGYT

clone size: .
V gene: TRBV5-1
J gene: TRBJ1-2
CDR3 protein: ASSLVGGNYGYT

clone size: .
V gene: TRBV18
J gene: TRBJ1-2
CDR3 protein: ASSPPLRRDGLGYT

clone size: .
V gene: TRBV10-3
J gene: TRBJ2-7
CDR3 protein: AISAGVGGYEQY

clone size: once
V gene: TRBV7-2
J gene: TRBJ2-5
CDR3 protein: ASSSTSGRGETQY

clone size: .
V gene: TRBV6-1
J gene: TRBJ1-5
CDR3 protein: ATAGGAYQPQH

clone size: .
V gene: TRBV6-6
J gene: TRBJ2-1
CDR3 protein: ASSLGGPSYNEQF

clone size: .
V gene: TRBV27
J gene: TRBJ1-1
CDR3 protein: ASSLSISGARGTEAF

clone size: .
V gene: TRBV7-2
J gene: TRBJ1-1
CDR3 protein: ASSPRGGPNTEAF

clone size: .
V gene: TRBV10-3
J gene: TRBJ2-7
CDR3 protein: AISRPGQGAYEQY

clone size: .
V gene: TRBV11-2
J gene: TRBJ2-7
CDR3 protein: ASSPQGTSSYEQY

clone size: .
V gene: TRBV7-2
J gene: TRBJ2-1
CDR3 protein: ASSLRGRHNEQF

clone size: .
V gene: TRBV28
J gene: TRBJ1-1
CDR3 protein: ASSSKGQSNTEAF

clone size: .
V gene: TRBV27
J gene: TRBJ1-2
CDR3 protein: ASSLLGTAYGYT

clone size: .
V gene: TRBV28
J gene: TRBJ1-1
CDR3 protein: ASTMAGWFEAF

clone size: .
V gene: TRBV30
J gene: TRBJ2-1
CDR3 protein: ARNPGQGSRGEQF

clone size: .
V gene: TRBV5-5
J gene: TRBJ2-2
CDR3 protein: ASSFRNGGTGELF

clone size: .
V gene: TRBV5-4
J gene: TRBJ2-6
CDR3 protein: ASSFRAGSGANVLT

clone size: .
V gene: TRBV28
J gene: TRBJ1-2
CDR3 protein: ASSLVRNGYT

clone size: .
V gene: TRBV15
J gene: TRBJ1-2
CDR3 protein: ATSRDGQIYGYT

clone size: few
V gene: TRBV7-9
J gene: TRBJ1-5
CDR3 protein: ASSFQGRQDRPQH

clone size: .
V gene: TRBV27
J gene: TRBJ2-6
CDR3 protein: ASSWGSGGRGANVLT

clone size: .
V gene: TRBV4-3
J gene: TRBJ2-7
CDR3 protein: ASSQATGSGNEQY

clone size: .
V gene: TRBV27
J gene: TRBJ1-2
CDR3 protein: ASCFRDRSSSYT

clone size: .
V gene: TRBV28
J gene: TRBJ1-1
CDR3 protein: ASSLLIISSEAF

clone size: .
V gene: TRBV15
J gene: TRBJ2-4
CDR3 protein: ATSRVLGLAGENIQY

clone size: .
V gene: TRBV7-9
J gene: TRBJ1-3
CDR3 protein: ASSPPGHSSGNTIY

clone size: few
V gene: TRBV6-5
J gene: TRBJ1-1
CDR3 protein: ASSYGRRRDTEAF

clone size: .
V gene: TRBV25-1
J gene: TRBJ2-5
CDR3 protein: ASSELSVSETQY

clone size: once
V gene: TRBV28
J gene: TRBJ2-1
CDR3 protein: ASKSGMHNEQF